These T cell receptor beta chains were read from a single sample in a study of chemoradiotherapy in HPV16-positive cancers. Profiled with immunoSEQ multiplex PCR; TCRdb holds only in-frame clones, not every one. The table has about 4,400 clones, around 90% seen once. The sample was taken from a patient who underwent chemoradiotherapy. These receptor sequences come from a human donor with HPV-associated anogenital cancer. Both conserved end residues are part of each CDR3. D genes are given only for firm matches. Clone size is shown for a subset of rows, as once, few, many or a class of expanded clone.

clone_size	v_call	d_call	j_call	cdr3_aa	cdr3_nt
NA	TRBV10-3	TRBD1	TRBJ1-5	CAISDRTGVNQPQHF	TGTGCCATCAGTGATCGGACAGGGGTTAACCAGCCCCAGCATTTT
NA	TRBV5-1	TRBD2	TRBJ2-3	CASGTSGTDTQYF	TGCGCCAGCGGGACTAGCGGAACAGATACGCAGTATTTT
NA	TRBV6-5	NA	TRBJ2-7	CASSNADASSYEQYF	TGTGCCAGCAGCAATGCGGACGCCAGCTCCTACGAGCAGTACTTC
NA	TRBV2	NA	TRBJ2-7	CASSDLVSGSEQYF	TGTGCCAGCAGTGACCTCGTCTCCGGCTCCGAGCAGTACTTC
NA	TRBV5-1	TRBD2	TRBJ2-7	CASSLAGPASLAGNEQYF	TGCGCCAGCAGCTTGGCCGGACCCGCCTCCCTAGCGGGAAACGAGCAGTACTTC
NA	TRBV25-1	TRBD1	TRBJ1-4	CASSAPGGGWEKLFF	TGTGCCAGCAGTGCACCAGGGGGAGGTTGGGAAAAACTGTTTTTT
NA	TRBV7-9	NA	TRBJ2-7	CAVRPGYEQYF	TGTGCCGTCCGACCGGGTTACGAGCAGTACTTC
NA	TRBV30	NA	TRBJ2-6	CAYRDLLSGANVLTF	TGTGCCTACCGGGACTTGCTCTCTGGGGCCAACGTCCTGACTTTC
NA	TRBV5-6	TRBD1	TRBJ2-5	CASSLRTGYQETQYF	TGTGCCAGCAGCTTGCGGACAGGGTACCAAGAGACCCAGTACTTC
few	TRBV11-2	NA	TRBJ2-3	CASSLTAGIKLQYF	TGTGCCAGCAGCTTAACAGCCGGGATTAAGCTGCAGTATTTT
NA	TRBV5-4	NA	TRBJ1-6	CASSPGTINSPLHF	TGTGCCAGCAGCCCCGGGACTATTAATTCACCCCTCCACTTT
NA	TRBV19	NA	TRBJ1-5	CASSIRDNQPQHF	TGTGCCAGTAGTATTAGAGACAATCAGCCCCAGCATTTT
NA	TRBV29-1	NA	TRBJ1-1	CSGRLNTEAFF	TGCAGCGGAAGGTTGAACACTGAAGCTTTCTTT
once	TRBV28	NA	TRBJ1-5	CASAGYSNQPQHF	TGTGCCAGCGCAGGCTATAGCAATCAGCCCCAGCATTTT
once	TRBV7-3	TRBD2	TRBJ2-3	CASSSQTSGLTDTQYF	TGTGCCAGCAGCTCGCAGACTAGCGGGCTCACAGATACGCAGTATTTT
NA	TRBV7-9	NA	TRBJ2-7	CASSLQGGAYEQYF	TGTGCCAGCAGTCTACAGGGAGGCGCCTACGAGCAGTACTTC